One sample yielded the 13 T cell receptor beta chains listed below, sequenced in a study of blood T cell repertoires in COVID-19. The data were produced by immunoSEQ multiplex PCR, yet TCRdb's version contains in-frame clones alone and is incomplete. Among about 81,000 clones listed, over 70% were seen once. What was sequenced was peripheral blood. All receptors come from a woman aged 45-65 years with acute or convalescent COVID-19.

This chain uses TRBV2 with TRBJ2-7; a possible D gene is TRBD2 (6 bases). There are 15 residues in the CDR3. V was shortened by 1 base and J by 6 bases, with 16 bases between the two germline ends. The V gene's germline CDR1 is SNHLY and CDR2 FYNNEI. CDR3 in DNA: TGTGCCAGCAGTGAAGTAGTGGGGGGAGGTCGCGAGCAGTACTTC. Protein product: CASSEVVGGGREQYF.

The chain recombines TRBV13 with TRBJ2-3; 8 nucleotides align to TRBD2. Germline loops: CDR1 PRHDT, CDR2 FYEKMQ (reference sequence). The CDR3 loop spans 18 amino acids. V gave up 5 bases and J gave up 0 bases; unmatched junction bases: 13. The CDR3 protein is CASSPLAGTRVSTDTQYF. DNA of the CDR3: TGTGCCAGCAGCCCCTTAGCGGGGACCCGCGTTAGCACAGATACGCAGTATTTT.

The chain couples TRBV24-1 to TRBJ1-2; 8 bases align to TRBD1. V gave up 4 bases and J gave up 4 bases; unmatched junction bases: 7. There are 15 residues in the CDR3. CDR1 KGHDR and CDR2 SFDVKD come from the germline V gene. The CDR3 sequence: CATSEAGGVGYGYTF. The CDR3 DNA reads TGTGCCACCAGTGAAGCAGGGGGCGTGGGCTATGGCTACACCTTC.

This sequence joins TRBV6-4 and TRBJ2-1; D may be TRBD2 (6 bases). V shed 6 bases and J shed 1 base, with 16 bases lying between them. This CDR3 region has 16 residues. In germline, CDR1 is MRHNA, CDR2 SNTAGT. CDR3 sequence reads: CASSRSGGGSYNEQFF. The CDR3 DNA is TGTGCCAGCAGCAGGTCCGGGGGAGGTTCCTACAATGAGCAGTTCTTC.

J is TRBJ1-5 and V is TRBV7-6, with D possibly TRBD1 on 6 matching bases. The CDR3 extends over 13 amino acids. The V end was cut by 5 bases, the J end by 4 bases, with 9 bases between. From germline, CDR1 is SGHVS and CDR2 FNYEAQ. The CDR3, as DNA: TGTGCCAGCAGCGCAGGGGAGAATCAGCCCCAGCATTTT. Protein sequence: CASSAGENQPQHF. The full variable domain, completed using reference TRBV7-6 and TRBJ1-5, is GAGVSQSPRYKVTKRGQDVALRCDPISGHVSLYWYRQALGQGPEFLTYFNYEAQQDKSGLPNDRFSAERPEGSISTLTIQRTEQRDSAMYRCASSAGENQPQHFGDGTRLSIL.

The J gene is TRBJ2-5, the V gene TRBV6-1, with D possibly being TRBD2 (5 bases). CDR3 length: 13 residues. V was shortened by 2 bases and J by 7 bases, with 11 bases between the two germline ends. The germline V gene encodes CDR1 MNHNS and CDR2 SASEGT. The CDR3 reads CASSELEGGTQYF. The DNA of the CDR3 is TGTGCCAGCAGTGAACTGGAAGGAGGGACCCAGTACTTC.

The chain combines TRBV4-1 with TRBJ2-7; D is perhaps TRBD1 (5 bases). The V gene's germline CDR1 is MGHRA and CDR2 YSYEKL. The CDR3 covers 15 residues. V was pared by 1 base and J by 4 bases, with 14 bases between. CDR3 nucleotide sequence: TGCGCCAGCAGCCAAGGTGTTGCGTCAGGGTACGAGCAGTACTTC. Protein product: CASSQGVASGYEQYF.

The chain uses TRBV5-6 and TRBJ1-1, with TRBD1 matching 12 bases. Germline lookup yields CDR1 SGHDT and CDR2 YYEEEE. CDR3 length: 19 residues. Losses at the gene ends were 3 bases for V and 6 bases for J; bases not matched to a gene: 18. The CDR3 DNA is TGTGCCAGCAGCTGGTTAGTAGGGACAGGGGGCGAAGGGGGCGCTGAAGCTTTCTTT. Translation gives CASSWLVGTGGEGGAEAFF.

This rearrangement joins TRBV3-1 (or the pseudogene TRBV3-2) to TRBJ1-4; D uncertain. Trimming cost V 4 bases and J 7 bases, with 16 bases left between them. The germline gives CDR1 LGHDT, CDR2 YNNKEL (reference sequence). The CDR3 is 15 residues long. In nucleotides, the CDR3 is TGTGCCAGCAGCCCTTGGCCGGGCGGGAGTGAAAAACTGTTTTTT. Translating it yields CASSPWPGGSEKLFF.

A note on this clone: Different DNA sequences within this sample yield the same CDR3. This chain joins TRBV7-2 and TRBJ1-5; D not certain. This CDR3 spans 15 amino acids. Trimming pared 1 base from V and 3 bases from J, leaving 10 bases between. Germline assignment: CDR1 SGHTA and CDR2 FQGNSA. The CDR3: CASSLVGGPNQPQHF. In DNA, the CDR3 is TGTGCCAGCAGCTTAGTGGGAGGGCCCAATCAGCCCCAGCATTTT.

This rearrangement joins TRBV7-6 to TRBJ2-5; the D is unclear. The germline CDR1 and CDR2 sequences are SGHVS and FNYEAQ. The V and J ends lost 3 bases and 2 bases respectively, with 4 bases between them. The CDR3 covers 12 residues. The chain's CDR3 is CASSFSQETQYF. In DNA, the CDR3 is TGTGCCAGCAGCTTCTCGCAAGAGACCCAGTACTTC.

This rearrangement joins TRBV9 to TRBJ2-3, with D tentatively TRBD2 (6 bases). Deletions cut 0 bases from V and 2 bases from J, with 10 bases between. The germline CDR1 and CDR2 sequences are SGDLS and YYNGEE. The CDR3 runs to 15 residues. For the CDR3, the DNA is TGTGCCAGCAGCGTAGGGGACTTTCTCACAGATACGCAGTATTTT. This codes for CASSVGDFLTDTQYF.

J is TRBJ2-7 and V is TRBV19; 8 bases are shared with TRBD2. The germline V gene encodes CDR1 LNHDA and CDR2 SQIVND (reference sequence). V lost 9 bases, J lost 2 bases, and 12 bases stayed unmatched. The CDR3 has 15 residues. The DNA of the CDR3 is TGTGCCAGCAGCGGGGGACGGGGGTCCACCTACGAGCAGTACTTC. Its protein product is CASSGGRGSTYEQYF.